These 8 T cell receptor beta chains share one sample of origin, sequenced in a study of T cell clonality in common variable immunodeficiency. Sequencing was performed with immunoSEQ multiplex PCR; in TCRdb, only in-frame clones are kept and a portion is missing. The sample data list roughly 16,000 clones. The antigens of these receptors remain unknown. The study's findings and limits: Fewer deletions and N-nucleotide insertions were reportedly seen in common variable immunodeficiency TCR beta sequences.

The sample consisted of peripheral blood mononuclear cells. These receptors originate from a human donor with common variable immunodeficiency.

As to this clone: Read sequence stops 3 residues before the CDR3 end, and the germline J gene provides the missing end. J is TRBJ1-3 and V is TRBV5-1; tentatively, D is TRBD1 (5 bases). The V gene's germline CDR1 is SGHRS and CDR2 YFSETQ. CDR3 length equals 16 residues. Deletions cut 4 bases from V and 2 bases from J, with 16 bases between. The CDR3 DNA, read in part, is TGCGCCAGCAGCCCCTCCAGGGACTCTACTGGAAACACC. It codes for CASSPSRDSTGNT. The entire CDR3 reads CASSPSRDSTGNTIYF.

In regard to this clone: From the germline J gene comes the end of the CDR3, since the read stops 3 residues before it. The chain combines TRBV19 with TRBJ2-7; possible D gene TRBD1, 8 bases. Trimming shortened V by 4 bases and J by 5 bases, and 12 bases separated the two germline ends. Germline CDR1 LNHDA, CDR2 SQIVND (reference sequence). CDR3 length: 13 residues. The sequenced CDR3 bases are TGTGCCAGTAGTAGTACAGGGGGGGACGAG. As protein: CASSSTGGDE. The whole CDR3 region reads CASSSTGGDEQYF.

The CDR3 sequence is CASNLAGWTEGGELFF. Incomplete CDR3 DNA: TGCGCCAGCAACCTGGCAGGGTGGACAGAGGGCGGGGAG. The V call is TRBV5-1, the J call TRBJ2-2; D might be TRBD1 (6 bases). The read comes to an end 3 residues before the CDR3 does, leaving the germline J gene to fill in the end. This CDR3 spans 16 amino acids. The germline V gene encodes CDR1 SGHRS and CDR2 YFSETQ. Trimming pared 6 bases from V and 7 bases from J, leaving 22 bases between.

Remarks on this clone: The read halts 3 residues ahead of the CDR3 end, with the missing end drawn from the germline J gene. The chain joins TRBV19 to TRBJ1-2; a possible D gene is TRBD1 (6 bases). The CDR3 runs 16 residues. Germline V CDR1 and CDR2: LNHDA, SQIVND (reference sequence). V was trimmed by 2 bases and J by 4 bases, leaving 17 bases between them. CDR3: CASSIRGRGLFYGYTF. The DNA read from the CDR3 is TGTGCCAGTAGTATACGGGGCAGGGGCTTATTCTATGGC.

Turning to this clone: The CDR3 end is not reached by the read, which stops 3 residues before it; the germline J gene fills it in. This chain connects TRBV29-1 to TRBJ1-1; 10 bases are a match to TRBD1. With V trimmed by 4 bases and J by 0 bases, 2 bases remained unmatched. The germline CDR1 and CDR2 sequences are SQVTM and ANQGSEA. The CDR3 extends over 14 amino acids. The CDR3 DNA, read in part, is TGCAGCGTTGCCGGGACAGGGGTGAACACTGAA. The encoded protein is CSVAGTGVNTE. In full, the CDR3 is CSVAGTGVNTEAFF.

This clone is labeled medium-sized based on frequency. Read coverage stops 3 residues before the CDR3 terminus; the germline J gene supplies the remainder. The rearrangement uses TRBV6-2 or TRBV6-3 and TRBJ2-7; no reliable D call. Germline loops: CDR1 MNHEY, CDR2 SVGEGT. The CDR3 is made up of 15 amino acids. V lost 0 bases to trimming and J lost 4 bases, with 13 bases between them. The CDR3: CASSYSAGLGYEQYF. The CDR3 bases that were read are TGTGCCAGCAGTTACTCGGCTGGCCTCGGGTACGAG.

This clone is classed as medium-sized by frequency. The sequence runs out 3 residues before the end of the CDR3; the remainder is reconstructed from the germline J gene. The chain recombines TRBV11-2 with TRBJ2-7; 9 positions match TRBD2. V was clipped by 4 bases and J by 5 bases; unmatched bases: 6. The CDR3 runs to 14 residues. Germline CDR1 is SGHAT and CDR2 is FQNNGV. CDR3 DNA, as far as it was read: TGTGCCAGCAGCTCGAGCGGGAGGATAGACGAG. This encodes CASSSSGRIDE. From start to end, the CDR3 is CASSSSGRIDEQYF.

Concerning this clone itself: The read ends 3 residues before the CDR3 terminus; that terminus is restored from the germline J gene. The chain carries TRBV6-1 and TRBJ2-7; tentatively, D is TRBD1 (6 bases). Germline V CDR1 and CDR2: MNHNS, SASEGT. CDR3 length: 12 residues. The V end was cut by 4 bases, the J end by 4 bases, with 8 bases between. The DNA read from the CDR3 is TGTGCCAGCAGTGGTACAGGGTACGAG. Its translation: CASSGTGYE. The whole CDR3 sequence is CASSGTGYEQYF.